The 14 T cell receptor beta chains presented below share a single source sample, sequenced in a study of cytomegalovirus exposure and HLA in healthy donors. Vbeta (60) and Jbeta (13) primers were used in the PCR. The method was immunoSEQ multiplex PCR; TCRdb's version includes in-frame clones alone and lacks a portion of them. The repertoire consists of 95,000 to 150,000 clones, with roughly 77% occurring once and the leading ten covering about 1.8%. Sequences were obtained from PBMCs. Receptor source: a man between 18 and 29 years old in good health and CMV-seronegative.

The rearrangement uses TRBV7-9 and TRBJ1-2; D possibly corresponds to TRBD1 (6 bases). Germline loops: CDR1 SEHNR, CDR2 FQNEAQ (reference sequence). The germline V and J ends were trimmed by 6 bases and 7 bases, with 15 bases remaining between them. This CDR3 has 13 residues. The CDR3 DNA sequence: TGTGCCAGCAGTTCCACAGGGTCGGCTGGCTACACCTTC. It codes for CASSSTGSAGYTF.

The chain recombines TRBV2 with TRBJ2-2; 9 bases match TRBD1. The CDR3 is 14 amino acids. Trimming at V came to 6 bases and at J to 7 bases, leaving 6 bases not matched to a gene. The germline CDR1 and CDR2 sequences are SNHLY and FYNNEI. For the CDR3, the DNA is TGTGCCAGCAGCCTACAGGGGGCGCACGGGGAGCTGTTTTTT. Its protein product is CASSLQGAHGELFF.

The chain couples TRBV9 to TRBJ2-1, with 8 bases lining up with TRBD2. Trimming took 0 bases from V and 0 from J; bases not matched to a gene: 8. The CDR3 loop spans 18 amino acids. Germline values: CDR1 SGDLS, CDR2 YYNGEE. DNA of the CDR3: TGTGCCAGCAGCGTAGCGGGGGGGCTACTTAGCTCCTACAATGAGCAGTTCTTC. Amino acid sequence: CASSVAGGLLSSYNEQFF.

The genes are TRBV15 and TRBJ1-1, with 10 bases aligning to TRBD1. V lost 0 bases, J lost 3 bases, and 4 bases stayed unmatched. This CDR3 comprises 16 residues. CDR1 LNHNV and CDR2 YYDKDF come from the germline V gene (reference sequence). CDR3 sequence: CATSRDWDRGDTEAFF. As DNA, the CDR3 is TGTGCCACCAGCAGAGATTGGGACAGGGGAGACACTGAAGCTTTCTTT.

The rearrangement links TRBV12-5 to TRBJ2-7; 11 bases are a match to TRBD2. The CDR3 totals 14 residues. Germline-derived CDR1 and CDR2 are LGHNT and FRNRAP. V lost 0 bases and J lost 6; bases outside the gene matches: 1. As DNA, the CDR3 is TGTGCTAGTGGTTTGGTGCTAGCGGGGGGCGAGCAGTACTTC. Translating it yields CASGLVLAGGEQYF.

CDR3 sequence reads: CASARRALYEQYF. CDR3 DNA sequence: TGTGCCAGCGCGAGGAGGGCCCTCTACGAGCAGTACTTC. V and J are TRBV21-1 and TRBJ2-7; TRBD2 reflects the table's D call only, with no check against the DNA. TRBV21-1 is annotated as a pseudogene. CDR3 length equals 13 residues.

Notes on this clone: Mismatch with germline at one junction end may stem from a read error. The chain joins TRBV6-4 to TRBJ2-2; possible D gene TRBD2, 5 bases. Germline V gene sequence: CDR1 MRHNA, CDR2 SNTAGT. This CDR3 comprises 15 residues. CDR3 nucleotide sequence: TGTACCAGCAGGCCCGGGGTATTAAACACCGGGGAGCTGTTTTTT. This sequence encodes CTSRPGVLNTGELFF.

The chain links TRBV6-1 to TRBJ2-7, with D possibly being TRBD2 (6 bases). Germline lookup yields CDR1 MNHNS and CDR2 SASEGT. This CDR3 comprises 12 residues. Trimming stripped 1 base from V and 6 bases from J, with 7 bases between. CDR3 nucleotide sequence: TGTGCCAGCAGTGAAGTCGGGGGCGAGCAGTACTTC. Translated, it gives CASSEVGGEQYF.

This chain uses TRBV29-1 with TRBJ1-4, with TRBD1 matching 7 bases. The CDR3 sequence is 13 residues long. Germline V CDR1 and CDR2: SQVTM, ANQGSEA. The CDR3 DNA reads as TGCGGTGGGCAGGGGGGAACTAATGAAAAACTGTTTTTT. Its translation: CGGQGGTNEKLFF. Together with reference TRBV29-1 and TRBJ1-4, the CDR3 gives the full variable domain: SAVISQKPSRDICQRGTSLTIQCQVDSQVTMMFWYRQQPGQSLTLIATANQGSEATYESGFVIDKFPISRPNLTFSTLTVSNMSPEDSSIYLCGGQGGTNEKLFFGSGTQLSVL.

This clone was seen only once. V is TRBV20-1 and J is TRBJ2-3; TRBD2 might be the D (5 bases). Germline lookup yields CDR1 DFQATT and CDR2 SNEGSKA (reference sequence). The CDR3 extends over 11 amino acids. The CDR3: CAGLQTDTQYF. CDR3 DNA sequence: TGCGCCGGACTCCAAACAGATACGCAGTATTTT.

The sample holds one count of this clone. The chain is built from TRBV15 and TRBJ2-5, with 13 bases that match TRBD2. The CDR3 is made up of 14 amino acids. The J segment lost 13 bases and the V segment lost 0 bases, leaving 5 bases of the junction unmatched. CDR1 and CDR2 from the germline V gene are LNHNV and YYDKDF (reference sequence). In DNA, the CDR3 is TGTGCCACCAGCAGAGAGACTAGCGGGGGGATAGGGTACTTC. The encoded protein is CATSRETSGGIGYF.

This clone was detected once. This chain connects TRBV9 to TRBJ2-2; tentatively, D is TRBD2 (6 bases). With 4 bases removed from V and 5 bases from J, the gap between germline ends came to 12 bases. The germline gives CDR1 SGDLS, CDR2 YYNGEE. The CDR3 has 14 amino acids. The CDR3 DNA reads TGTGCCAGCAGCCCACAACTAGCTACCGGGGAGCTGTTTTTT. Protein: CASSPQLATGELFF.

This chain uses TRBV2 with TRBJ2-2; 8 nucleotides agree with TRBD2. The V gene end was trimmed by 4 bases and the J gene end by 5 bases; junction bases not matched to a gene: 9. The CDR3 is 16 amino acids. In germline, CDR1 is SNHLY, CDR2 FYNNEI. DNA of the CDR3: TGTGCCAGCAGTGTTATTCGGGGGGGCCTTACCGGGGAGCTGTTTTTT. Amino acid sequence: CASSVIRGGLTGELFF.

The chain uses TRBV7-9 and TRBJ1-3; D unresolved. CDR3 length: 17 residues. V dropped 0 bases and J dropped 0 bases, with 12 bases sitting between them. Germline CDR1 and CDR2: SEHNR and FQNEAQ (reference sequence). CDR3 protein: CASSLALGLHSGNTIYF. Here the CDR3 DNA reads TGTGCCAGCAGCTTAGCGCTAGGACTCCACTCTGGAAACACCATATATTTT.